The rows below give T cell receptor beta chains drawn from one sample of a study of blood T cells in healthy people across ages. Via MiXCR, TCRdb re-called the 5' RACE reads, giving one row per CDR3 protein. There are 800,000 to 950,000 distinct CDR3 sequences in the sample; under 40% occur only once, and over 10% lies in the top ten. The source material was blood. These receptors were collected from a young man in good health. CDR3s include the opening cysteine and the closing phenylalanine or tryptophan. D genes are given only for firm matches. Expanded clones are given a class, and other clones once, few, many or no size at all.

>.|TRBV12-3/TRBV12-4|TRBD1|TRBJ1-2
CASRAAGTAYGYTF
TGTGCCAGCAGAGCCGCCGGGACAGCCTATGGCTACACCTTC
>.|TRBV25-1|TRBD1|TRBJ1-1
CASSVADRDTEAFF
TGTGCCAGCAGTGTAGCGGACAGGGACACTGAAGCTTTCTTT
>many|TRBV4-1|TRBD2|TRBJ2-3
CASRTSGVDTQYF
TGCGCCAGCAGGACTAGCGGGGTGGATACGCAGTATTTT
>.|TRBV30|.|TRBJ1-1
CAWSPELNTEAFF
TGTGCCTGGAGCCCAGAACTGAACACTGAAGCTTTCTTT
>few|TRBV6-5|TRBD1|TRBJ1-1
CASSPRGTGRMNTEAFF
TGTGCCAGCAGTCCGCGGGGGACAGGGAGGATGAACACTGAAGCTTTCTTT
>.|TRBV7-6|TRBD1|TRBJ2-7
CASSSPDRSSYNEQYF
TGTGCCAGCAGCTCCCCGGACAGGAGCTCCTACAATGAGCAGTACTTC
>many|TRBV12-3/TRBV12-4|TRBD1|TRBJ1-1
CASSFGQERMNTEAFF
TGTGCCAGCAGTTTTGGACAGGAACGGATGAACACTGAAGCTTTCTTT
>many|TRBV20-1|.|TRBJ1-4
CSASTDDYYEKLFF
TGCAGTGCGTCCACCGACGACTACTATGAAAAACTGTTTTTT
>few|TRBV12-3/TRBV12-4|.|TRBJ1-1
CASSLSGARTEAFF
TGTGCCAGCAGTTTGTCTGGGGCGCGCACTGAAGCTTTCTTT
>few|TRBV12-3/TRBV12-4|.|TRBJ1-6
CASSNGVLHF
TGTGCCAGCAGTAACGGGGTACTCCACTTT
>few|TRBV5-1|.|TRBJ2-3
CASSFQGDGTDTQYF
TGCGCCAGCAGCTTTCAGGGTGACGGCACAGATACGCAGTATTTT
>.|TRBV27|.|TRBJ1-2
CATQDPNYGYTF
TGTGCCACCCAGGACCCGAACTATGGCTACACCTTC
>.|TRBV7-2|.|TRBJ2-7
CASSGGRPGSYEQYF
TGTGCCAGCAGCGGGGGTCGGCCCGGGTCCTACGAGCAGTACTTC
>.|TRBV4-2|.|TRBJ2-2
CASSQDSAPNTGELFF
TGTGCCAGCAGCCAAGATTCGGCTCCGAACACCGGGGAGCTGTTTTTT
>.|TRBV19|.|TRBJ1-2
CASSLSGTNGYGYTF
TGTGCCAGTAGTCTCTCCGGGACAAACGGCTATGGCTACACCTTC
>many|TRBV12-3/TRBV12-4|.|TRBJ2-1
CASRETDEQFF
TGTGCCAGCAGGGAGACGGATGAGCAGTTCTTC
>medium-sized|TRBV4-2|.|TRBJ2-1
CASSQDRAREYNEQFF
TGTGCCAGCAGCCAAGATAGGGCTAGAGAATACAATGAGCAGTTCTTC
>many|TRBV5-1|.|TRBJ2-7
CASSLPGFEQYF
TGCGCCAGCAGCCTCCCGGGTTTCGAGCAGTACTTC
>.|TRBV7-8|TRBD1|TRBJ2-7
CASSLRGTASRSYNEQYF
TGTGCCAGCAGCTTAAGGGGGACAGCCTCTCGGTCCTACAATGAGCAGTACTTC
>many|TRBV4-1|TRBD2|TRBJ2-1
CASSQGGGRRSYNEQFF
TGCGCCAGCAGCCAAGGGGGGGGTAGGCGGTCCTACAATGAGCAGTTCTTC
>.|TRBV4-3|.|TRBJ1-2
CASSQDIEDYGYTF
TGCGCCAGCAGCCAGGACATCGAAGACTATGGCTACACCTTC
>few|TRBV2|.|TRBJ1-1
CASSARAVTEAFF
TGTGCCAGCAGTGCCAGGGCGGTCACTGAAGCTTTCTTT
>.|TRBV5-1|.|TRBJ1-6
CASSLGTWDSPLHF
TGCGCCAGCAGCTTAGGGACGTGGGATTCACCCCTCCACTTT
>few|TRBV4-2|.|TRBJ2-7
CASSQELAHSYEQYF
TGTGCCAGCAGCCAAGAATTAGCTCACTCCTACGAGCAGTACTTC
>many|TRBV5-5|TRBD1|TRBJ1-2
CASSLGGQGNYGYTF
TGTGCCAGCAGCTTGGGGGGACAGGGGAACTATGGCTACACCTTC
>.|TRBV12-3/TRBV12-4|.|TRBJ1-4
CASCRSGDATNEKLFF
TGTGCCAGCTGTAGATCAGGGGACGCAACTAATGAAAAACTGTTTTTT
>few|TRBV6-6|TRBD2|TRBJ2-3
CASSSGSGIGQYF
TGTGCCAGCAGTTCGGGTAGCGGGATCGGGCAGTATTTT
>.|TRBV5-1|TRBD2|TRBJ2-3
CASSLSTGLPSRDTQYF
TGCGCCAGCAGCTTGTCTACGGGACTACCCTCCAGGGATACGCAGTATTTT
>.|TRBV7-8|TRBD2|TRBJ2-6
CASSQSGLLDSGANVLTF
TGTGCCAGCAGCCAGTCGGGACTATTGGACTCTGGGGCCAACGTCCTGACTTTC
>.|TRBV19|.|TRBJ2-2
CASRGIAGELFF
TGTGCCAGTCGGGGAATTGCCGGGGAGCTGTTTTTT
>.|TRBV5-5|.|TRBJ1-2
CASSRSRDANGPYGYTF
TGTGCCAGCAGCCGTTCCCGGGACGCTAATGGACCCTATGGCTACACCTTC
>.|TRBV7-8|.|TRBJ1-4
CASSFRLGTNYEKLFF
TGTGCCAGCAGCTTTAGACTCGGGACAAATTATGAAAAACTGTTTTTT
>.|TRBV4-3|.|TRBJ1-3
CASSQTTGSIPGNTIYF
TGCGCCAGCAGCCAGACTACCGGGAGCATTCCTGGAAACACCATATATTTT
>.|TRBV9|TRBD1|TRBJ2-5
CASSVGDRGETQYF
TGTGCCAGCAGCGTAGGGGACAGGGGTGAGACCCAGTACTTC
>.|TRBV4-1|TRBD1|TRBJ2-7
CASSPGQVQNVYEQYF
TGCGCCAGCAGCCCCGGACAGGTCCAGAACGTTTACGAGCAGTACTTC
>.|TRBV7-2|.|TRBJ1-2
CASSLSSNTKRDGYTF
TGTGCCAGCAGCTTATCTTCAAACACCAAACGGGATGGCTACACCTTC
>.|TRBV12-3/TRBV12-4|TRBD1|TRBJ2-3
CASSQDRGSSDTEYF
TGTGCCAGCAGCCAAGACAGGGGGAGCTCGGATACGGAGTATTTT
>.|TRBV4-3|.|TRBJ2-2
CASSQDWGANTGELFF
TGCGCCAGCAGCCAAGATTGGGGAGCGAACACCGGGGAGCTGTTTTTT
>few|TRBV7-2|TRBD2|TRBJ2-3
CASSPAGGLRDTQYF
TGTGCCAGCAGCCCGGCGGGGGGGCTTAGGGATACGCAGTATTTT
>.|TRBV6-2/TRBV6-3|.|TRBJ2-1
CASSYSARAPYNEQFF
TGTGCCAGCAGTTACTCGGCACGGGCCCCCTACAATGAGCAGTTCTTC
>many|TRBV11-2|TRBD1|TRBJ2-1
CASSLRDRADNEQFF
TGTGCCAGCAGCCTCCGGGACAGGGCGGACAATGAGCAGTTCTTC
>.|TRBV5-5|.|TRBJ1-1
CASSSGTMNTEAFF
TGTGCCAGCAGCTCAGGGACCATGAACACTGAAGCTTTCTTT
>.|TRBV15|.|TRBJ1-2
CATSRDNLKNYGYTF
TGTGCCACCAGCAGAGACAACCTTAAAAACTATGGCTACACCTTC
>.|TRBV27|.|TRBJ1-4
CASSFGGGKLFF
TGTGCCAGCAGTTTTGGGGGGGGAAAACTGTTTTTT